A selection of T cell receptor beta chains follows, all from one sample in a study of blood T cell repertoires in COVID-19. Repertoires were generated with immunoSEQ multiplex PCR, while TCRdb's copy carries only in-frame clones and drops some. The data hold under 130,000 clones, with 65% to 90% observed a single time. The source material was peripheral blood. The receptors come from a man at least 80 years old with acute or convalescent COVID-19. Both conserved end residues are part of each CDR3. D genes are given only for firm matches. The size of a clone is reported for some rows only, either as once, few or many, or as a class for expanded clones.

cdr3_nt: TGTGCCGGAGTCCGGGACAGGGGCGTGAGGGGAAACACCATATATTTT; cdr3_aa: CAGVRDRGVRGNTIYF; d_call: TRBD1; v_call: TRBV2; clone_size: .; j_call: TRBJ1-3
cdr3_nt: TGTGCCAGCAGGGGACTAGCGGGAGTCACCGGGGAGCTGTTTTTT; cdr3_aa: CASRGLAGVTGELFF; d_call: TRBD2; v_call: TRBV7-2; clone_size: .; j_call: TRBJ2-2
cdr3_nt: TGTGCCAGCAGAAGGGGGCGAAGCACTGAAGCTTTCTTT; cdr3_aa: CASRRGRSTEAFF; d_call: TRBD1; v_call: TRBV27; clone_size: .; j_call: TRBJ1-1
cdr3_nt: TGCAGTGCTAGTGTCAGGGGGCGGCGGACTAATGAAAAACTGTTTTTT; cdr3_aa: CSASVRGRRTNEKLFF; d_call: TRBD1; v_call: TRBV20-1; clone_size: .; j_call: TRBJ1-4
cdr3_nt: TGTGCCAGCAGCTTAGCGGGGGCAAACGAGCAGTACTTC; cdr3_aa: CASSLAGANEQYF; d_call: .; v_call: TRBV7-3; clone_size: .; j_call: TRBJ2-7
cdr3_nt: TGTGCCAGCCAGGGGGCCGATCAGCCCCAGCATTTT; cdr3_aa: CASQGADQPQHF; d_call: TRBD1; v_call: TRBV28; clone_size: .; j_call: TRBJ1-5
cdr3_nt: TGCGCCAGCTCCCGAGGGGGCGCCGCAGCCCTGCTAGGGGAGCTGTTTTTT; cdr3_aa: CASSRGGAAALLGELFF; d_call: TRBD1; v_call: TRBV5-1; clone_size: .; j_call: TRBJ2-2
cdr3_nt: TGTGCCAGCGTCTTCACGGGCCGAGCGAGGGTGACCCAGTACTTC; cdr3_aa: CASVFTGRARVTQYF; d_call: .; v_call: TRBV3-1/TRBV3-2; clone_size: .; j_call: TRBJ2-5
cdr3_nt: TGTGCCAGTAGTGAACAGGGGGCGGAAGCTTTCTTT; cdr3_aa: CASSEQGAEAFF; d_call: TRBD1; v_call: TRBV19; clone_size: .; j_call: TRBJ1-1
cdr3_nt: TGTGCCAGCAGGGACAGGGTTTCCTATCAACGGCAGTTCTTC; cdr3_aa: CASRDRVSYQRQFF; d_call: TRBD1; v_call: TRBV5-8; clone_size: .; j_call: TRBJ2-1
cdr3_nt: TGTGCCAGCAGCCTAGGGACTAGCGGGGATGAGCAGTTCTTC; cdr3_aa: CASSLGTSGDEQFF; d_call: TRBD2; v_call: TRBV27; clone_size: .; j_call: TRBJ2-1
cdr3_nt: TGTGCCAGCAGTTACCCGGGACAGGGAAAGCCCCAGCATTTT; cdr3_aa: CASSYPGQGKPQHF; d_call: TRBD1; v_call: TRBV6-6; clone_size: many; j_call: TRBJ1-5
cdr3_nt: TGTGCCAGCAGTTCCGGGGACAGGAACTATGGCTACACCTTC; cdr3_aa: CASSSGDRNYGYTF; d_call: TRBD1; v_call: TRBV28; clone_size: .; j_call: TRBJ1-2
cdr3_nt: TGTGCCAGCAGTTTATCAAGGGGTGGGTCACCCCTCCACTTT; cdr3_aa: CASSLSRGGSPLHF; d_call: .; v_call: TRBV27; clone_size: .; j_call: TRBJ1-6
cdr3_nt: TGTGCCAGCTCCACCGTACAGGGAATGGATCAGCCCCAGCATTTT; cdr3_aa: CASSTVQGMDQPQHF; d_call: .; v_call: TRBV18; clone_size: once; j_call: TRBJ1-5
cdr3_nt: TGTGCCATCAGTGGCGGGAGGGCCCGTGACAATGAGCAGTTCTTC; cdr3_aa: CAISGGRARDNEQFF; d_call: TRBD2; v_call: TRBV10-3; clone_size: .; j_call: TRBJ2-1
cdr3_nt: TGTGCCAGCACCGTCCCGGGACAGGGGACGAGCACTGAAGCTTTCTTT; cdr3_aa: CASTVPGQGTSTEAFF; d_call: TRBD1; v_call: TRBV5-4; clone_size: .; j_call: TRBJ1-1
cdr3_nt: TGTGCCAGCTCACACTCCCGGGACACAGGAAACACCATATATTTT; cdr3_aa: CASSHSRDTGNTIYF; d_call: .; v_call: TRBV18; clone_size: .; j_call: TRBJ1-3
cdr3_nt: TGTGCCAGCAGTGAAGGGATTTTGCTGGAGGGCAATCAGCCCCAGCATTTT; cdr3_aa: CASSEGILLEGNQPQHF; d_call: .; v_call: TRBV2; clone_size: once; j_call: TRBJ1-5
cdr3_nt: TGCAGCGCCTCGGGGATTCAGGAGACCCAGTACTTC; cdr3_aa: CSASGIQETQYF; d_call: .; v_call: TRBV29-1; clone_size: once; j_call: TRBJ2-5
cdr3_nt: TGCGCCAGCAGCGGCGGACAGGGGGCGAACTATGGCTACACCTTC; cdr3_aa: CASSGGQGANYGYTF; d_call: TRBD1; v_call: TRBV5-1; clone_size: .; j_call: TRBJ1-2
cdr3_nt: TGTGCCAGCAGCTCCGGGACAGGGAGGACTGAAGCTTTCTTT; cdr3_aa: CASSSGTGRTEAFF; d_call: TRBD1; v_call: TRBV6-5; clone_size: .; j_call: TRBJ1-1
cdr3_nt: TGTGCCAGCAGCCCGTTAACAGGGAACACTGAAGCTTTCTTT; cdr3_aa: CASSPLTGNTEAFF; d_call: .; v_call: TRBV9; clone_size: .; j_call: TRBJ1-1